One sample yielded the 8 T cell receptor beta chains listed below, sequenced in a study of cytomegalovirus exposure and HLA in healthy donors. Amplification used 60 Vbeta primers and 13 Jbeta primers. Produced via immunoSEQ multiplex PCR; TCRdb's table is partial and in-frame only. The table has about 120,000 clones, about 86% seen once. What was sequenced was PBMCs. These receptors were obtained from a man between 35 and 55 years old in good health and CMV-seronegative.

V usage is TRBV6-6 and J usage is TRBJ1-3; perhaps TRBD1 as D (5 bases). The ends were cut back, 6 bases at V and 2 bases at J, with 11 bases in the middle. The CDR3 runs to 14 residues. The germline gives CDR1 MNHNY, CDR2 SVGAGI (reference sequence). The CDR3 DNA follows: TGTGCCAGCAGCCGGGGGGATCCTGGAAACACCATATATTTT. Encoded protein: CASSRGDPGNTIYF.

As to this clone: Sequence at one end of the junction differs from germline and may be a read error. The genes are TRBV6-6 and TRBJ2-7; 7 nucleotides line up with TRBD1. Germline V CDR1 and CDR2: MNHNY, SVGAGI (reference sequence). The CDR3 has 15 residues. CDR3 amino acids: CASNYGTVLPYEQYF. In DNA, the CDR3 is TGTGCCAGCAATTACGGGACAGTGCTACCCTACGAGCAGTACTTC.

V gene TRBV6-4 combines with J gene TRBJ1-1, with TRBD1 matching over 9 bases. This CDR3 has 16 residues. J was trimmed by 4 bases and V by 0 bases; bases with no gene match: 6. CDR1 is MRHNA and CDR2 is SNTAGT in the germline V gene. The CDR3 DNA reads TGTGCCAGCAGTGACTCCTACAGGGGGCTGAGCACTGAAGCTTTCTTT. Translated: CASSDSYRGLSTEAFF.

The rearrangement links TRBV28 to TRBJ1-2, with D uncertain. V lost 2 bases, J lost 5 bases, and 6 bases lay in between. CDR3 length: 12 amino acids. CDR1 is MDHEN, CDR2 SYDVKM, per germline. As DNA, the CDR3 is TGTGCCAGCAGTTTAGCCCAGTATGGCTACACCTTC. Protein: CASSLAQYGYTF.

This chain uses TRBV19 with TRBJ1-5, with a possible D match to TRBD1 (6 bases). V was trimmed by 3 bases and J by 8 bases, leaving 14 bases between them. The CDR3 has 14 residues. The V gene's germline CDR1 is LNHDA and CDR2 SQIVND (reference sequence). The CDR3 spells CASSIRDTGKPQHF. CDR3 nucleotide sequence: TGTGCCAGTAGTATCCGGGACACTGGGAAGCCCCAGCATTTT.

The CDR3 DNA reads TGTGCCTGGAGCAAACCAGACAGGAACTCCTACGAGCAGTACTTC. Encoded protein: CAWSKPDRNSYEQYF. The gene calls are TRBV30 and TRBJ2-7, with D possibly TRBD1 on 6 matching bases. V was clipped by 3 bases and J by 0 bases, with 15 bases between them. The V gene's germline CDR1 is GTSNPN and CDR2 SVGIG (reference sequence). This CDR3 spans 15 amino acids.

The genes are TRBV7-9 and TRBJ1-1; no clear D gene. The CDR3 is 15 residues long. V was pared by 4 bases and J by 1 base, with 13 bases between. The germline gives CDR1 SEHNR, CDR2 FQNEAQ (reference sequence). CDR3 sequence reads: CASSYGWPGNTEAFF. CDR3 sequence (DNA): TGTGCCAGCAGCTACGGATGGCCGGGGAACACTGAAGCTTTCTTT.

The chain couples TRBV6-1 to TRBJ1-1, with a possible D match to TRBD1 (6 bases). V dropped 7 bases and J dropped 3 bases, with 15 bases sitting between them. Germline V lookup: CDR1 MNHNS, CDR2 SASEGT. This CDR3 contains 14 residues. CDR3: CASNYRVRDTEAFF. DNA for the CDR3: TGTGCCAGCAATTACAGGGTGAGGGACACTGAAGCTTTCTTT.